The 12 T cell receptor beta chains given below trace back to one sample, sequenced in a study of blood T cell repertoires in COVID-19. The protocol was immunoSEQ multiplex PCR, while the TCRdb copy is restricted to in-frame clones and leaves out a portion. The sample shows about 91,000 clones, 88% of them seen only once. The sample comprised peripheral blood. The receptors were sampled from a woman of 80 years or more with active COVID-19.

The chain uses TRBV9 and TRBJ1-2, with 7 bases aligning to TRBD1. CDR3 length equals 17 residues. Germline values: CDR1 SGDLS, CDR2 YYNGEE. V lost 2 bases to trimming and J lost 6 bases; unmatched junction nucleotides: 16. Here the CDR3 reads CASSVGFEGTEYNGYTF. The CDR3 DNA is TGTGCCAGCAGCGTGGGGTTCGAAGGGACAGAGTACAATGGCTACACCTTC.

This sequence joins TRBV6-5 and TRBJ2-1, with 13 bases fitting TRBD2. Germline CDR1 reads MNHEY; CDR2 reads SVGAGI. The CDR3 extends over 15 amino acids. The V and J ends lost 6 bases and 6 bases, in that order; junction bases with no gene match: 5. The DNA for the CDR3 is TGTGCCAGCAGCTTCGGGACTAGCGGGACCAATGAGCAGTTCTTC. This translates into CASSFGTSGTNEQFF.

J is TRBJ2-7 and V is TRBV28; 13 positions agree with TRBD2. Unmatched junction bases numbered 11, after V lost 3 bases and J lost 0 bases. CDR1 MDHEN and CDR2 SYDVKM come from the germline V gene. The CDR3 contains 19 residues. In DNA, the CDR3 is TGTGCCAGCAGTTTGGGACTAGCGGGACAACCGCTCATCTCCTACGAGCAGTACTTC. The encoded protein is CASSLGLAGQPLISYEQYF.

This clone has a handful of counts. The junction differs from germline at one of its ends, possibly a read error. The chain employs TRBV7-7 and TRBJ2-1; 9 nucleotides align to TRBD2. This CDR3 is built from 16 residues. Germline V gene data show CDR1 as SSHAT and CDR2 as FNYEAQ (reference sequence). The CDR3 spells CASSNEREASYNEQFF. CDR3 DNA: TGTGCTAGCAGCAATGAGCGGGAGGCCTCCTACAATGAGCAGTTCTTC.

The chain recombines TRBV28 with TRBJ2-2, with 10 bases matching TRBD1. Germline V gene sequence: CDR1 MDHEN, CDR2 SYDVKM. The CDR3 is made up of 15 amino acids. Trimming cost V 2 bases and J 6 bases; bases outside gene matches: 3. Here the CDR3 reads CASSLGTGVPGELFF. The CDR3 DNA reads TGTGCCAGCAGTTTAGGGACAGGGGTCCCCGGGGAGCTGTTTTTT.

The V call is TRBV18, the J call TRBJ2-3, with a weak D call TRBD2 (5 bases). CDR3 size: 15 residues. CDR1 is KGHSH and CDR2 is LQKENI in the germline V gene. Trimming took off 2 bases at V and 4 bases at J, with 13 bases between the two ends. For the CDR3, the DNA is TGTGCCAGCTCACCAAGCGGAGTAGCTGCAGATACGCAGTATTTT. This gives the protein CASSPSGVAADTQYF.

The V and J genes are TRBV7-8 and TRBJ1-2; 9 nucleotides agree with TRBD1. V lost 5 bases to trimming and J lost 4 bases; unmatched junction nucleotides: 8. Germline V lookup: CDR1 SGHVS, CDR2 FQNEAQ. The CDR3 is 15 amino acids. CDR3: CASSERGQGVYGYTF. CDR3 nucleotide sequence: TGTGCCAGCAGCGAGCGGGGACAGGGCGTCTATGGCTACACCTTC.

The chain joins TRBV18 to TRBJ1-2; 7 nucleotides align to TRBD1. The CDR3 length is 15 residues. Germline values: CDR1 KGHSH, CDR2 LQKENI. V dropped 5 bases and J dropped 2; count of bases not matched to a gene: 8. CDR3 in DNA: TGTGCCAGCTCATCGTCGACAGGGAGCAACTATGGCTACACCTTC. Translating gives CASSSSTGSNYGYTF.

The chain is built from TRBV11-3 and TRBJ2-7, with D tentatively TRBD1 (6 bases). Germline V gene lookup returns CDR1 SGHNT and CDR2 YENEEA. This CDR3 has 14 residues. The V end lost 5 bases, the J end lost 2 bases, and 13 bases lay between the germline ends. CDR3 DNA sequence: TGTGCCAGCAGCGACGACAGGTTCCCCTACGAGCAGTACTTC. This codes for CASSDDRFPYEQYF.

In this sample, this clone turned up once. The chain carries TRBV2 and TRBJ2-1; TRBD2 aligns across 9 bases. The CDR3 has 13 amino acids. The V and J ends lost 6 bases and 14 bases, in that order; junction bases with no gene match: 11. Looked up from germline, CDR1 is SNHLY and CDR2 is FYNNEI. The CDR3, as DNA: TGTGCCAGCAGGTCTAGCGGGACGAGTTTGGAGTTCTTC. Its protein is CASRSSGTSLEFF.

This clone was detected once. V is TRBV15 and J is TRBJ1-5; D may be TRBD1 (6 bases). V was clipped by 0 bases and J by 6 bases, with 18 bases between them. The germline V gene encodes CDR1 LNHNV and CDR2 YYDKDF (reference sequence). This CDR3 contains 17 residues. The CDR3 loop is CATSRDKGTGKGQPQHF. The DNA for the CDR3 is TGTGCCACCAGCAGAGACAAGGGTACAGGGAAGGGTCAGCCCCAGCATTTT.

The chain links TRBV5-1 to TRBJ2-2; 7 bases align to TRBD2. The CDR3 extends over 15 amino acids. V lost 1 base to trimming and J lost 6 bases; unmatched junction nucleotides: 6. CDR1 is SGHRS and CDR2 is YFSETQ in the germline V gene. The CDR3 loop is CASSLRTRRPGELFF. In nucleotides, the CDR3 is TGCGCCAGCAGCTTGCGGACTAGACGCCCCGGGGAGCTGTTTTTT.